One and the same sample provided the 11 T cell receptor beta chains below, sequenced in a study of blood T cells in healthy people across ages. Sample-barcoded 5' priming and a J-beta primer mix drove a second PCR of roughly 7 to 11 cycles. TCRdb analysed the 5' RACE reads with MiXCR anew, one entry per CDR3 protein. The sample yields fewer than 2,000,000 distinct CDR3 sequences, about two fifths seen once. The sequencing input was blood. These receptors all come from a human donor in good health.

In DNA, the CDR3 is TGCGCCAGCAGCGGCGGACAGGCTCACTATGGCTACACCTTC. It is translated as CASSGGQAHYGYTF. The genes are TRBV5-1 and TRBJ1-2; 7 bases are a match to TRBD1. With 4 bases clipped from V and 3 bases from J, the junction kept 6 bases outside the gene matches. CDR1 and CDR2 (germline): SGHRS, YFSETQ. The CDR3 loop spans 14 amino acids.

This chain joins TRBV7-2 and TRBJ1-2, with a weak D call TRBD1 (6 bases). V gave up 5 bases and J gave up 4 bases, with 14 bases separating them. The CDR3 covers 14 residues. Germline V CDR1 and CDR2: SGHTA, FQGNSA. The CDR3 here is CASSKTGSSYGYTF. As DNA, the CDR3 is TGTGCCAGCAGCAAAACAGGGAGCAGCTATGGCTACACCTTC.

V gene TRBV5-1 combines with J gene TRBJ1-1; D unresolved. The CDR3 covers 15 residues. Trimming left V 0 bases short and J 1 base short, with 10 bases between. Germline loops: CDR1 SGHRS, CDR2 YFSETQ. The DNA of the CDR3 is TGCGCCAGCAGCTTGGGGGTCTTAAGGAACACTGAAGCTTTCTTT. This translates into CASSLGVLRNTEAFF.

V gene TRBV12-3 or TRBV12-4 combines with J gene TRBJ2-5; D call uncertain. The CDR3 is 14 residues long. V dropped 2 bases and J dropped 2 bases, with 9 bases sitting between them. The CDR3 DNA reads TGTGCCAGCAGTTTATTGCCCAAGCAAGAGACCCAGTACTTC. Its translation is CASSLLPKQETQYF.

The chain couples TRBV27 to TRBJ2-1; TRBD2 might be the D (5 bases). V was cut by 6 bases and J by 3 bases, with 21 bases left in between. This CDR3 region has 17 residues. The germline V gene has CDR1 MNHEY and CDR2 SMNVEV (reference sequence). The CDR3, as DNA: TGTGCCAGCAGCCCGCCCGGGATCAGGTTACTCTACAATGAGCAGTTCTTC. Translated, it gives CASSPPGIRLLYNEQFF.

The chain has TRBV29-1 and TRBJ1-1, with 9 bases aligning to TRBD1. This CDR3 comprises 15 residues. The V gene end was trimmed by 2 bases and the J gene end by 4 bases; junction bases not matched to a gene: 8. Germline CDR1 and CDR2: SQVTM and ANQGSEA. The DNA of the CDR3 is TGCAGCGTTGAATCTGCCGGGACAGGGCTCACTGAAGCTTTCTTT. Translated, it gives CSVESAGTGLTEAFF. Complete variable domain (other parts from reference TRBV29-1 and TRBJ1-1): SAVISQKPSRDICQRGTSLTIQCQVDSQVTMMFWYRQQPGQSLTLIATANQGSEATYESGFVIDKFPISRPNLTFSTLTVSNMSPEDSSIYLCSVESAGTGLTEAFFGQGTRLTVV.

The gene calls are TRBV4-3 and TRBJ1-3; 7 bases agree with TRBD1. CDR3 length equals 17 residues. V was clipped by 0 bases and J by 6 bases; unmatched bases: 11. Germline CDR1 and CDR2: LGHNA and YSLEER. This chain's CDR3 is CASSQDDGTGEENTIYF. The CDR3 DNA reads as TGCGCCAGCAGCCAAGATGACGGCACAGGGGAGGAAAACACCATATATTTT.

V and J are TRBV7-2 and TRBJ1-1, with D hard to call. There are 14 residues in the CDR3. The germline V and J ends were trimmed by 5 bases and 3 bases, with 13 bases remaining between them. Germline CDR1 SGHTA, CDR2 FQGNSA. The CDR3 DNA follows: TGTGCCAGCAGCCCAACTCCTCGGTACACTGAAGCTTTCTTT. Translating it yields CASSPTPRYTEAFF.

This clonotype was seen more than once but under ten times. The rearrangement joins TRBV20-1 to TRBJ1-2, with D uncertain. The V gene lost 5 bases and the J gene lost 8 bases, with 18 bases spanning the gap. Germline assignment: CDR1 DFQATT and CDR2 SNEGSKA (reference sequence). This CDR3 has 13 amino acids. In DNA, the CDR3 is TGCAGTGCTCGGCCGCCGACAAGCAGGGGCTACACCTTC. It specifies CSARPPTSRGYTF.

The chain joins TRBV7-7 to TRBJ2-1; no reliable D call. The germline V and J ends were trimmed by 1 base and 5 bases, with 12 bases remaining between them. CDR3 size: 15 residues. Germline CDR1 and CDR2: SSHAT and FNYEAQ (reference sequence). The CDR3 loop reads CASSLGDAAHNEQFF. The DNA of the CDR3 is TGTGCCAGCAGCTTAGGGGATGCGGCCCACAATGAGCAGTTCTTC.

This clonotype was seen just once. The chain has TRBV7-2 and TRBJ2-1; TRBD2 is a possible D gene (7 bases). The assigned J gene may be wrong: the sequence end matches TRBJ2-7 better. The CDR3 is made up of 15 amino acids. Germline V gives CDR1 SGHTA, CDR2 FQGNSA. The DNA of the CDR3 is TGTGCCAGCAGCCAAGCCCCGGGGGGCATCGACGAGCAGTACTTC. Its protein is CASSQAPGGIDEQYF.